Below, one TCR beta chain is given with its context. CDR3 size: 12 residues. The V end was cut by 5 bases, the J end by 6 bases, with 7 bases between. The V gene's germline CDR1 is LGHDT and CDR2 YNNKEL (reference sequence). The data stem from a study of blood T cell repertoires in COVID-19. Authors' methods: Reference gene primer amplification gave nucleated cell count estimates. TCRdb's copy holds only in-frame clones and misses some; the assay was immunoSEQ multiplex PCR. Clone size and the V and J calls come from that table; the DNA yielded D and trimming. The sample includes more than 110,000 clones, about 80% of them seen just once.

This receptor was taken from a woman at least 80 years old in a cohort sampled during active or convalescent COVID-19. Sequencing was done on a sample of peripheral blood. The J gene is TRBJ2-2, the V gene TRBV3-1 (or the pseudogene TRBV3-2); D gene uncertain. The CDR3 DNA sequence: TGTGCCAGCAGCTCCCGTCCCGGGGAGCTGTTTTTT. This codes for CASSSRPGELFF.